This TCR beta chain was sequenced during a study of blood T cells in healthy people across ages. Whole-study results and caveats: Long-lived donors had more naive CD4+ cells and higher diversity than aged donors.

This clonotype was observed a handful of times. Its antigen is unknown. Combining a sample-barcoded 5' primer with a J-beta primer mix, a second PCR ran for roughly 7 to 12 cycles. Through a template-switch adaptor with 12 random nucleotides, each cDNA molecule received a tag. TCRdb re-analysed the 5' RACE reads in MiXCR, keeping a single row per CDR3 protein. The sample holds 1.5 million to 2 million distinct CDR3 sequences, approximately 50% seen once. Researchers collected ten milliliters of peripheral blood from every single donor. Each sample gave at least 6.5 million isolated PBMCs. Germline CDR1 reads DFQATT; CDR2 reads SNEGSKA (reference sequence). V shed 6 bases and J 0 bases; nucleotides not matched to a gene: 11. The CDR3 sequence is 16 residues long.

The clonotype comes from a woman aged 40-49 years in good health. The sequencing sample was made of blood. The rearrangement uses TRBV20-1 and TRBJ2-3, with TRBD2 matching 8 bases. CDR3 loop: CSATPVSGGSTDTQYF. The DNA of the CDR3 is TGCAGTGCGACACCCGTGAGCGGGGGTAGCACAGATACGCAGTATTTT.